The clone carrying this T cell receptor beta chain came up many times. TRAV- and TRBV-specific primers, spanning alpha and beta chains, primed first-strand cDNA. Using a constant-region primer together with a V-primer adapter, TCRs were subjected to around 20 PCR cycles of amplification. mRNA isolates were amplified via in vitro transcription. TCRdb reprocessed the reads with MiXCR, giving one entry per CDR3 protein. The sample shows more than 90,000 distinct CDR3 sequences, 20% to 25% of them seen only once. The data were obtained in a study of low-dose radiotherapy and immunotherapy resistance in tumors. The wider study: Per fraction, Cohort 2 was given 1 Gy every two weeks, accumulating a total of 13 Gy over 26 weeks. Patients took oral aspirin 300 mg daily for four cycles from cycle 1 day 1.

Specified time point: after trial treatment. Treatment given: LDRT plus nivolumab, ipilimumab, low-dose cyclophosphamide and aspirin (RACIN trial). The donors' treatment consisted of nivolumab, ipilimumab, aspirin, low-dose cyclophosphamide and low-dose radiotherapy. The CDR3 is 14 residues long. The V and J ends lost 2 bases and 6 bases respectively, with 14 bases between them. Looked up from germline, CDR1 is SGHKS and CDR2 is YYEKEE (reference sequence). The rearrangement links TRBV5-5 to TRBJ1-2; a possible D gene is TRBD1 (5 bases). This receptor was obtained from a male donor with prostate cancer. This sample comprised PBMCs, obtained after low-dose radiotherapy plus immunotherapy. CDR3 residues: CASSFRDPSNGYTF. CDR3 bases: TGTGCCAGCAGCTTCCGGGACCCGTCGAATGGCTACACCTTC.